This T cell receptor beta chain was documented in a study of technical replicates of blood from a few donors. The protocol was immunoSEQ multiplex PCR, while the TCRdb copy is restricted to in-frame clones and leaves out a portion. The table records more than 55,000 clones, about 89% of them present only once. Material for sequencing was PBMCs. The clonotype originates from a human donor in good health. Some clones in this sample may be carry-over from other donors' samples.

The CDR3 region has the DNA TGTGCCAGCAGCTTTACAGGGGGAATTAACTATGGCTACACCTTC. It specifies CASSFTGGINYGYTF. This chain connects TRBV7-2 to TRBJ1-2; 8 nucleotides match TRBD1. This CDR3 contains 15 residues. Germline V gives CDR1 SGHTA, CDR2 FQGNSA. After removal of 3 bases from V and 1 base from J, the junction contained 4 bases not matched to a gene.